The entry below describes one T cell receptor (beta chain). Its cognate antigen is unknown. These data originate in a study of T cell responses to AZD1222 COVID-19 vaccine. Study findings and constraints: Along spike, vaccine-associated CD4 TCRs were found throughout, with dominance at 160-218 and 743-854. Nearly half of unique spike-specific TCRs reportedly avoided B.1.351 and B.1.1.7 mutated regions.

There are 15 residues in the CDR3. CDR1 is MNHEY, CDR2 SVGAGI, per germline. V was trimmed by 3 bases and J by 0 bases, leaving 9 bases between them. The method was immunoSEQ multiplex PCR; TCRdb's version includes in-frame clones alone and lacks a portion of them. The top ten hold around 9% of the sample, which has 99,000 or so clones, over 75% seen once. The TCR originated in an adult in good health. The V gene is TRBV6-5, the J gene TRBJ1-3; TRBD1 is a possible D gene (5 bases). Sample: peripheral blood, taken on day 0 of AZD1222 vaccination. The CDR3 bases are TGTGCCAGCAGTTATTTCAGGGACTCTGGAAACACCATATATTTT. This sequence encodes CASSYFRDSGNTIYF.